This entry describes one T cell receptor beta chain. Antigen: not known. The data belong to a study of CXCR3-negative and CXCR3-positive naive CD8 T cells. General study results and limits: Most assays used freshly isolated PBMCs, as cryopreservation partially reduced CXCR3. CXCR3-negative naive cells had less hydrophobic TRB CDR3s than did CXCR3-positive naive cells. Memory cells showed distinct TRBV-TRBJ patterns, while the two naive subsets matched.

In preparing the TRB cDNA libraries, 5' RACE with UMI labels was used. Following a re-call of the 5' RACE reads, TCRdb has one entry per CDR3 protein and lacks DNA. This sample's table has over 100,000 distinct CDR3 sequences. Germline CDR1 is LGHDT and CDR2 is YNNKEL (reference sequence). CDR3 length equals 16 residues. This clonotype originated in a human donor in good health. Some clones in this sample may be carry-over from other donors' samples. This chain joins TRBV3-1 and TRBJ2-1; TCRdb's D call of TRBD2 is untestable without DNA. The sequencing sample was made of naive CXCR3- CD8+ T cells from blood. Subset denoted: CD45RO-CCR7+CD27+CD95- naive CD8+ T cells lacking CXCR3 (TNR3-). The CDR3 here is CASSHYSGQTYNEQFF.